This TCR beta chain came from a study of cytomegalovirus exposure and HLA in healthy donors. Trimming shortened V by 3 bases and J by 7 bases, and 9 bases separated the two germline ends. The CDR3 contains 12 residues. Germline-derived CDR1 and CDR2 are MNHEY and SVGAGI. Study-wide results and limits: Owing to their indistinguishability, certain V segments, notably TRBV6-2 and TRBV6-3, were excluded. For most TCR sequences rarity was the rule, although some public TCRs occurred in many donors.

PCR primers comprised 60 Vbeta and 13 Jbeta primers. The assay was immunoSEQ multiplex PCR, and TCRdb's table has in-frame clones only and misses some. The repertoire consists of 200,000 to 300,000 clones, with more than 75% occurring once and the leading ten covering 5% to 6%. Likely unrecorded immune exposures existed in these nominally healthy donors. As concerns this clone: Its antigen is currently unknown.

The clonotype was recovered from a woman aged 40-49 years in good health and CMV-seropositive. This rearrangement joins TRBV6-5 to TRBJ2-5, with D perhaps matching TRBD2 (6 bases). Sequences were obtained from PBMCs. CDR3 amino acids: CASSYSGGTQYF. CDR3 nucleotides: TGTGCCAGCAGTTATTCCGGGGGGACCCAGTACTTC.